One and the same sample provided the 17 T cell receptor beta chains below, sequenced in a study of identical twins. Each CDR3 protein is one row after TCRdb ran MiXCR on the 5' RACE reads. Of fewer than 550,000 distinct CDR3 sequences in the sample, roughly an eighth were seen once. The same data also went into a second study, on yellow fever vaccine responses in identical twins.

Input material: CD4+ T cells sorted from blood. These receptors were obtained from a woman between 18 and 30 years old in good health.

This clonotype has just a few counts. V and J are TRBV12-3 or TRBV12-4 and TRBJ1-2; D is perhaps TRBD1 (5 bases). V was shortened by 5 bases and J by 2 bases, with 15 bases between the two germline ends. The CDR3 runs 15 residues. In DNA form, the CDR3 reads TGTGCCAGCAGTCCCACGGGGCGGCAGAACTATGGCTACACCTTC. Encoded protein: CASSPTGRQNYGYTF.

The chain joins TRBV18 to TRBJ2-7; perhaps TRBD2 as D (5 bases). V shed 5 bases and J shed 5 bases, with 10 bases lying between them. The germline V gene has CDR1 KGHSH and CDR2 LQKENI. The CDR3 contains 12 residues. As DNA, the CDR3 is TGTGCCAGCTCAAACTCCGGGGACGAGCAGTACTTC. It specifies CASSNSGDEQYF.

This clonotype was seen a few times. This chain connects TRBV12-3 or TRBV12-4 to TRBJ2-4; D unresolved. Trimming cost V 1 base and J 1 base, with 5 bases left between them. The CDR3 contains 14 residues. The CDR3 DNA is TGTGCCAGCAGTTTAGGGTGGGCCAAAAACATTCAGTACTTC. Protein sequence: CASSLGWAKNIQYF.

DNA of the CDR3: TGTGCCAGCAGCGTGCCTAGCGGGGGGGCCCATGAGCAGTTCTTC. Protein product: CASSVPSGGAHEQFF. V gene TRBV9 combines with J gene TRBJ2-1, with 12 nucleotides matching TRBD2. The V and J ends lost 2 bases and 8 bases, in that order; junction bases with no gene match: 5. Germline lookup yields CDR1 SGDLS and CDR2 YYNGEE. The CDR3 consists of 15 residues.

The chain couples TRBV9 to TRBJ2-3, with a possible D match to TRBD2 (6 bases). The CDR3 is 15 residues long. CDR1 is SGDLS, CDR2 YYNGEE, per germline. V was trimmed by 0 bases and J by 3 bases, leaving 11 bases between them. The CDR3 nucleotides are TGTGCCAGCAGCGTAGTCGGGAGTGGGACAGATACGCAGTATTTT. Translating it yields CASSVVGSGTDTQYF.

This chain uses TRBV20-1 with TRBJ2-2; 7 bases match TRBD2. V was clipped by 0 bases and J by 2 bases; unmatched bases: 6. The CDR3 runs 16 residues. The V gene's germline CDR1 is DFQATT and CDR2 SNEGSKA (reference sequence). The CDR3 sequence is CSARDPLADNTGELFF. The CDR3 nucleotides are TGCAGTGCTAGAGACCCCCTAGCGGACAACACCGGGGAGCTGTTTTTT.

This chain joins TRBV5-1 and TRBJ1-6; D may be TRBD1 (6 bases). Trimming shortened V by 0 bases and J by 6 bases, and 10 bases separated the two germline ends. Germline V gene sequence: CDR1 SGHRS, CDR2 YFSETQ. This CDR3 contains 15 residues. The CDR3 nucleotides are TGCGCCAGCAGCTTGGGACAGGCCTCTAATTCACCCCTCCACTTT. It specifies CASSLGQASNSPLHF.

This chain links TRBV12-3 or TRBV12-4 with TRBJ2-5, with 8 bases aligning to TRBD1. This CDR3 region has 15 residues. The ends lost 3 bases at V and 5 bases at J; junction bases unmatched: 8. CDR3 sequence (DNA): TGTGCCAGCAGTTTTGAAACAGGGGGACAGGAGACCCAGTACTTC. Translating gives CASSFETGGQETQYF.

The chain carries TRBV5-1 and TRBJ2-3, with 12 bases aligning to TRBD1. The CDR3 is made up of 17 amino acids. Per the germline V gene, CDR1 is SGHRS and CDR2 is YFSETQ. The trim removed 7 bases at V and 7 bases at J, leaving 16 bases unmatched. The CDR3 DNA reads TGCGCCAGCGGTTTCCAACCGGGACAGGGGGCGCGAAATACGCAGTATTTT. Protein sequence: CASGFQPGQGARNTQYF.

J is TRBJ2-3 and V is TRBV20-1; 8 nucleotides line up with TRBD2. Trimming took 6 bases from V and 5 from J; bases not matched to a gene: 10. This CDR3 region has 14 residues. Per the germline V gene, CDR1 is DFQATT and CDR2 is SNEGSKA (reference sequence). The CDR3 bases are TGCAGTGCCCCGAGTAGCGGGAAAAAAGATACGCAGTATTTT. Residues: CSAPSSGKKDTQYF.

In its sample, this clonotype was seen a few times. The chain recombines TRBV2 with TRBJ2-5; 7 bases are a match to TRBD1. V was pared by 5 bases and J by 6 bases, with 6 bases of the junction left unmatched. In germline, CDR1 is SNHLY, CDR2 FYNNEI. This CDR3 is 13 amino acids long. The CDR3 spells CASSTGQVQTQYF. For the CDR3, the DNA is TGTGCCAGCAGTACAGGACAGGTTCAGACCCAGTACTTC.

This clonotype has just one count. This chain links TRBV3-1 with TRBJ2-7, with TRBD1 matching 10 bases. V lost 7 bases and J lost 3; bases outside the gene matches: 9. This CDR3 has 15 amino acids. Germline CDR1 reads LGHDT; CDR2 reads YNNKEL (reference sequence). DNA of the CDR3: TGTGCCAGCACCCGCGGGGGACAGGGGTTCTACGAGCAGTACTTC. As protein: CASTRGGQGFYEQYF.

V is TRBV20-1 and J is TRBJ2-7; TRBD2 is a possible D gene (5 bases). The V gene's germline CDR1 is DFQATT and CDR2 SNEGSKA (reference sequence). The CDR3 loop spans 15 amino acids. V was cut by 0 bases and J by 0 bases, with 12 bases left in between. The CDR3 is CSAREPGLASYEQYF. CDR3 in DNA: TGCAGTGCTAGAGAACCAGGACTGGCCTCCTACGAGCAGTACTTC.

This clonotype was recorded a few times. The V gene is TRBV7-9, the J gene TRBJ2-3; possibly TRBD1 or TRBD2 for D (5 bases each). The CDR3 covers 16 residues. Per the germline V gene, CDR1 is SEHNR and CDR2 is FQNEAQ (reference sequence). The V end lost 5 bases, the J end lost 2 bases, and 17 bases lay between the germline ends. CDR3 DNA sequence: TGTGCCAGCAGCACACCCCCGCAGGGAGCCACAGATACGCAGTATTTT. Its translation is CASSTPPQGATDTQYF.

This chain connects TRBV13 to TRBJ1-5, with D possibly TRBD1 on 5 matching bases. Germline CDR1 and CDR2: PRHDT and FYEKMQ (reference sequence). The V gene lost 7 bases and the J gene lost 9 bases, with 13 bases spanning the gap. This CDR3 comprises 12 residues. The CDR3 is CASKGGAGPQHF. CDR3 in DNA: TGTGCCAGCAAAGGCGGGGCTGGGCCCCAGCATTTT.

The chain has TRBV20-1 and TRBJ2-5, with 12 positions matching TRBD2. CDR1 is DFQATT, CDR2 SNEGSKA, per germline (reference sequence). The length of the CDR3 is 13 residues. The J segment lost 4 bases and the V segment lost 7 bases, leaving 4 bases of the junction unmatched. In DNA, the CDR3 is TGCAGTGGACTAGCGGGAGTTGGAGAGACCCAGTACTTC. Protein: CSGLAGVGETQYF.

The chain has TRBV3-1 and TRBJ1-2, with D perhaps matching TRBD1 (5 bases). Trimming stripped 4 bases from V and 4 bases from J, with 22 bases between. The CDR3 is 17 residues long. Germline assignment: CDR1 LGHDT and CDR2 YNNKEL (reference sequence). CDR3 nucleotides: TGTGCCAGCAGCCCTCGTTTAGGGGTGGTTCGTAGCTATGGCTACACCTTC. This sequence encodes CASSPRLGVVRSYGYTF.